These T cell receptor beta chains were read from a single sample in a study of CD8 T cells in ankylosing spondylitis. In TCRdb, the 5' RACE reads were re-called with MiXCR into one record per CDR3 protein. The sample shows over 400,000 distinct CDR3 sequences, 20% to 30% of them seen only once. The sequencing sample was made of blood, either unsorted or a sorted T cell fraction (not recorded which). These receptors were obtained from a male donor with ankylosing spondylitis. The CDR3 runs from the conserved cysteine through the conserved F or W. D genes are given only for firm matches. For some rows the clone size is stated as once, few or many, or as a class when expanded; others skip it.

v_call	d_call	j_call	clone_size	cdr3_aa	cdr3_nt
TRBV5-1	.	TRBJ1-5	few	CASSSRVGQPQHF	TGCGCCAGCAGCTCCAGGGTGGGTCAGCCCCAGCATTTT
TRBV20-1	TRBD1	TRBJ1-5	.	CSARSRQGTNQPQHF	TGCAGTGCTAGATCTAGACAGGGGACTAATCAGCCCCAGCATTTT
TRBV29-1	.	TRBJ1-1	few	CSVEDYWGTEAFF	TGCAGCGTTGAAGACTATTGGGGGACTGAAGCTTTCTTT
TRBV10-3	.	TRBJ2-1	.	CAARGRDTNNEQFF	TGTGCCGCACGAGGGCGAGACACGAACAATGAGCAGTTCTTC
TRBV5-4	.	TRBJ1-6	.	CASKLIGGNSPLHF	TGTGCCAGCAAACTGATCGGGGGTAATTCACCCCTCCACTTT
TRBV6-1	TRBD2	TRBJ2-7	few	CASSEIGGSGEQYF	TGTGCCAGCAGTGAAATCGGCGGGAGCGGCGAGCAGTACTTC
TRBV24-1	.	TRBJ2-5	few	CATSDPGGLQETQYF	TGTGCCACCAGTGACCCAGGTGGACTGCAAGAGACCCAGTACTTC
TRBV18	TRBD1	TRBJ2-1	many	CASSLNSGDRGLIEQFF	TGTGCCAGCTCACTCAACTCTGGGGACAGGGGGCTAATTGAGCAGTTCTTC
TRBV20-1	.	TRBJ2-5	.	CSAPRPAGQETQYF	TGCAGTGCTCCCCGACCAGCCGGCCAAGAGACCCAGTACTTC
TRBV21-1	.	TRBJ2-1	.	CASSKNTGSHEQFF	TGTGCCAGCAGCAAAAACACAGGGTCCCATGAGCAGTTCTTC
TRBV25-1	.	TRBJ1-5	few	CASSEGGYSNQPQHF	TGTGCCAGCAGTGAGGGTGGGTATAGCAATCAGCCCCAGCATTTT
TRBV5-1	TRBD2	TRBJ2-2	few	CASSFGLAGQTGELFF	TGCGCCAGCAGCTTCGGTCTAGCGGGACAGACCGGGGAGCTGTTTTTT
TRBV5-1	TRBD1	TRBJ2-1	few	CASSLAGGEVDEQFF	TGCGCCAGCAGCTTGGCAGGGGGTGAAGTGGATGAGCAGTTCTTC
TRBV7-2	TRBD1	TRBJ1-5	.	CASSSTGTGGIQPQHF	TGTGCCAGCAGCTCTACCGGGACAGGGGGCATTCAGCCCCAGCATTTT
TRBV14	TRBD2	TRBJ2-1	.	CASSRQLAGVSNEQFF	TGTGCCAGCAGTCGACAACTAGCGGGAGTTAGCAATGAGCAGTTCTTC
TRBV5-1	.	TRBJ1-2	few	CASSSTQGFYGYTF	TGCGCCAGCAGCTCAACTCAGGGTTTCTATGGCTACACCTTC
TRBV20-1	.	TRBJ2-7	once	CSAPTVPGEQYF	TGCAGTGCCCCGACTGTTCCGGGCGAGCAGTACTTC
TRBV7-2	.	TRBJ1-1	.	CASSSTSYTEAFF	TGTGCCAGCAGCTCTACCTCGTACACTGAAGCTTTCTTT
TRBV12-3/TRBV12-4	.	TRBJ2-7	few	CASSSAGRMVEQYF	TGTGCCAGCAGTAGCGCCGGACGTATGGTAGAGCAGTACTTC
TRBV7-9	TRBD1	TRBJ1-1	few	CASSLQGSNAFF	TGTGCCAGCAGCCTACAGGGGTCCAATGCTTTCTTT
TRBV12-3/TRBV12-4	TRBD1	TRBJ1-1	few	CASSSRGVWTEAFF	TGTGCCAGCAGTTCCAGGGGGGTTTGGACTGAAGCTTTCTTT
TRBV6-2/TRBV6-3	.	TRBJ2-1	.	CASSQRLPSSYNEQFF	TGTGCCAGCAGCCAAAGACTGCCGAGCTCCTACAATGAGCAGTTCTTC
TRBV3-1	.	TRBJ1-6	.	CASSQEMTFGSPLHF	TGTGCCAGCAGCCAAGAGATGACCTTTGGTTCACCCCTCCACTTT
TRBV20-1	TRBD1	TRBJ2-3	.	CSAPRQGPADTQYF	TGCAGTGCTCCACGACAGGGCCCTGCAGATACGCAGTATTTT
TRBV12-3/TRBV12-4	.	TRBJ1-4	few	CASSLALGSREKLFF	TGTGCCAGCAGTTTAGCTCTGGGAAGCAGAGAAAAACTGTTTTTT
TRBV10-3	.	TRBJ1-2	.	CAIGDDPRNYGYTF	TGTGCCATCGGTGATGACCCACGGAACTATGGCTACACCTTC
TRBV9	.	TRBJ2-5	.	CASSVRFEETQYF	TGTGCCAGCAGCGTAAGGTTTGAAGAGACCCAGTACTTC
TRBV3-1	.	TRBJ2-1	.	CASSARDYEQFF	TGTGCCAGCAGCGCCCGGGACTATGAGCAGTTCTTC
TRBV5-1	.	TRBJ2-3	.	CASSLGSGDSTDTQYF	TGCGCCAGCAGCTTGGGTTCTGGAGATAGCACAGATACGCAGTATTTT
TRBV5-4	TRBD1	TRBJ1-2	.	CASSFLTGDGYTF	TGTGCCAGCAGCTTCTTGACAGGGGACGGCTACACCTTC
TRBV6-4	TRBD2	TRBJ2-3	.	CASSTGLAGADTQYF	TGTGCCAGCAGTACCGGACTAGCGGGAGCCGATACGCAGTATTTT
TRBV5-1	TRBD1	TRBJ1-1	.	CASSSRTGTEAFF	TGCGCCAGCAGCTCGAGGACAGGGACTGAAGCTTTCTTT
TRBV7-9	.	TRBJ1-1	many	CASSLQGGNTEAFF	TGTGCCAGCAGCTTACAGGGCGGCAACACTGAAGCTTTCTTT
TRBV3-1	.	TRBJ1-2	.	CASSQGMNNYGYTF	TGTGCCAGCAGCCAAGGAATGAATAACTATGGCTACACCTTC
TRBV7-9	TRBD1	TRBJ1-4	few	CASSPGTGGMELFF	TGTGCCAGCAGCCCAGGGACAGGGGGGATGGAACTGTTTTTT
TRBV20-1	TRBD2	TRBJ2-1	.	CSASKRGSYNEQFF	TGCAGTGCTAGCAAGCGGGGCTCCTACAATGAGCAGTTCTTC
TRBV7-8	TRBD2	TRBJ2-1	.	CASNLKSLAGYNEQFF	TGTGCCAGCAACTTAAAAAGTCTAGCGGGGTACAATGAGCAGTTCTTC
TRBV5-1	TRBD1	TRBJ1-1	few	CASSLKPLASEDRGRKNTEAFF	TGCGCCAGCAGCTTGAAGCCTTTGGCATCAGAGGACAGGGGGCGAAAGAACACTGAAGCTTTCTTT
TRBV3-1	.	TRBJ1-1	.	CASSQEASGDTEAFF	TGTGCCAGCAGCCAAGAAGCGAGTGGGGACACTGAAGCTTTCTTT
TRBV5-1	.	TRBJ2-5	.	CASSLAGISETQYF	TGCGCCAGCAGCTTGGCAGGTATATCGGAGACCCAGTACTTC
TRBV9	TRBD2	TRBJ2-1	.	CASSSRGSGSLAYNEQFF	TGTGCCAGCAGCTCCCGTGGTAGCGGGAGTCTCGCCTACAATGAGCAGTTCTTC
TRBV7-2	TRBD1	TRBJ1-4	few	CASSLGPTGSNEKLFF	TGTGCCAGCAGCTTGGGGCCGACAGGGTCTAATGAAAAACTGTTTTTT
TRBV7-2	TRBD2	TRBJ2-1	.	CASSMTSGGYNEQFF	TGTGCCAGCAGCATGACTAGCGGAGGGTACAATGAGCAGTTCTTC
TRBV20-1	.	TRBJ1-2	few	CSARDHGVENLVGDTF	TGCAGTGCTAGAGATCATGGAGTTGAAAACCTAGTCGGGGACACCTTC
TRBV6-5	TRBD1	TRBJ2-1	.	CASSYSSTGGSYNEQFF	TGTGCCAGCAGTTACTCTTCAACAGGGGGCTCCTACAATGAGCAGTTCTTC
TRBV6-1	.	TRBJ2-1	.	CASSLRAHNEQFF	TGTGCCAGCAGCCTCCGGGCCCACAATGAGCAGTTCTTC
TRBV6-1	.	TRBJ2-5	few	CASALQETQYF	TGTGCCAGCGCGCTCCAAGAGACCCAGTACTTC
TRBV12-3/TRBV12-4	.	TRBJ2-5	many	CASSLIPRAAQYF	TGTGCCAGCAGTTTAATCCCACGGGCAGCCCAGTACTTC
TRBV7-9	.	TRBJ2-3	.	CASSLDGSADTQYF	TGTGCCAGCAGCTTAGACGGGAGCGCAGATACGCAGTATTTT
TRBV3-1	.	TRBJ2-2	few	CASSPQRVAGELFF	TGTGCCAGCAGCCCTCAACGGGTGGCCGGGGAGCTGTTTTTT
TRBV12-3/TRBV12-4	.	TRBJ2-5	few	CASSFGLTQETQYF	TGTGCCAGCAGTTTCGGACTGACCCAAGAGACCCAGTACTTC
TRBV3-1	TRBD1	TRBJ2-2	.	CASSQGGQGGAGELFF	TGTGCCAGCAGCCAAGGTGGACAGGGAGGTGCCGGGGAGCTGTTTTTT
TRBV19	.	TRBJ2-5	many	CASSFQGLYQETQYF	TGTGCCAGTAGTTTCCAAGGACTATACCAAGAGACCCAGTACTTC
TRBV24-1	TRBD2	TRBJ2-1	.	CATSAAGGMTYNEQFF	TGTGCCACCAGTGCAGCGGGAGGTATGACCTACAATGAGCAGTTCTTC
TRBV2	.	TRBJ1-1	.	CASRRTAENNEAFF	TGTGCCAGCAGACGGACGGCGGAAAACAATGAAGCTTTCTTT
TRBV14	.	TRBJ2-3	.	CASSLPRGLQDTQYF	TGTGCCAGCAGCCTCCCCAGGGGACTCCAAGATACGCAGTATTTT
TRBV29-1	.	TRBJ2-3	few	CSVDIPSGGDTQYF	TGCAGCGTTGACATACCATCCGGGGGAGATACGCAGTATTTT